This passage covers 21 T cell receptor beta chains from one sample sequenced in a study of cytomegalovirus exposure and HLA in healthy donors (TCRdb year 2017). The library was made by the immunoSEQ multiplex PCR assay. For the multiplex PCR, a mixture combining 60 forward primers for TCR Vbeta segments and 13 reverse primers for TCR Jbeta segments was used. What TCRdb holds here is the immuneACCESS table cut down to in-frame rearrangements. Part of the clones is not present; checked against another copy, under half of the missing clones reflect an unresolved V gene, and the others are unexplained. The sample yields tens of thousands of clones; around 66% were counted once. The ten largest make up 12% to 15% of the sample. Specimen: PBMCs. The origin of the receptors is a male donor in good health and CMV-seropositive.

This clone has only a few counts. The chain links TRBV5-4 to TRBJ1-6, with 7 bases lining up with TRBD1. CDR3 length equals 14 residues. Per the germline V gene, CDR1 is SGHNT and CDR2 is YYREEE (reference sequence). J gave up 8 bases and V 4 bases, and 6 bases lay outside the gene matches. The CDR3: CASSKGQADSPLHF. The CDR3 DNA reads as TGTGCCAGCAGCAAAGGACAGGCTGATTCACCCCTCCACTTT.

This clone was counted only a few times. The chain is built from TRBV1 and TRBJ2-3; the tabulated D call, TRBD2, remains unverified against the DNA. TRBV1 counts as a pseudogene. This CDR3 spans 15 amino acids. CDR3 protein: CTSSQYRGMADTQYF. The DNA of the CDR3 is TGCACCAGCAGCCAATATCGGGGGATGGCAGATACGCAGTATTTT.

Concerning this clone itself: One end of the junction is discordant with germline, which a read error may explain. The chain is built from TRBV7-9 and TRBJ1-4; D is possibly TRBD1 (6 bases). Germline V gives CDR1 SEHNR, CDR2 FQNEAQ (reference sequence). The CDR3 has 14 residues. In DNA form, the CDR3 reads TGTGCCAGCAGCCTCAGGGGAGCGATTGAAAAACTGCTTTTT. It encodes CASSLRGAIEKLLF. Looking up the rest from reference TRBV7-9 and TRBJ1-4 gives the full variable domain: DTGVSQNPRHKITKRGQNVTFRCDPISEHNRLYWYRQTLGQGPEFLTYFQNEAQLEKSRLLSDRFSAERPKGSFSTLEIQRTEQGDSAMYLCASSLRGAIEKLLFGSGTQLSVL.

V and J are TRBV7-9 and TRBJ2-7, with D possibly matching TRBD2 (5 bases). Germline CDR1 SEHNR, CDR2 FQNEAQ (reference sequence). V lost 7 bases, J lost 1 base, and 11 bases lay in between. The CDR3 has 13 residues. CDR3 sequence (DNA): TGTGCCAGCACCCGGACGGGATCCTACGAGCAGTACTTC. It yields the protein CASTRTGSYEQYF.

V usage is TRBV6-1 and J usage is TRBJ2-5, with a tentative D call TRBD2 (6 bases). The CDR3 is 13 amino acids. In germline, CDR1 is MNHNS, CDR2 SASEGT. In DNA form, the CDR3 reads TGTGCAGCCCACGGGGGAGCCCAAGAGACCCAGTACTTC. It specifies CAAHGGAQETQYF.

The rearrangement joins TRBV29-1 to TRBJ1-5; no definite D call. Germline CDR1 reads SQVTM; CDR2 reads ANQGSEA. The CDR3 sequence is 13 residues long. Between the trimmed V and J ends, which lost 7 bases and 2 bases, there was a span of 12 bases. CDR3 in DNA: TGCAGCGCTAGCCCGGCGGGCAATCAGCCCCAGCATTTT. Its translation is CSASPAGNQPQHF.

The table lists this clone with a count of one. The chain carries TRBV30 and TRBJ2-7, with TRBD1 matching over 8 bases. V was clipped by 0 bases and J by 2 bases; unmatched bases: 6. This CDR3 region has 15 residues. Looked up from germline, CDR1 is GTSNPN and CDR2 is SVGIG (reference sequence). The CDR3 bases are TGTGCCTGGAGTGTGCAGGGGGCGAGAACCTACGAGCAGTACTTC. Its translation is CAWSVQGARTYEQYF.

The chain couples TRBV10-2 to TRBJ1-1; 10 bases line up with TRBD1. V lost 7 bases and J lost 7; bases outside the gene matches: 6. The CDR3 runs to 13 residues. The V gene's germline CDR1 is WSHSY and CDR2 SAAADI. CDR3 nucleotides: TGCGCCAGCACGACAGGGGGCAAGGGTGAAGCTTTCTTT. Translated: CASTTGGKGEAFF.

The gene calls are TRBV6-6 and TRBJ1-1; a possible D gene is TRBD1 (5 bases). V was pared by 0 bases and J by 12 bases, with 14 bases between. Germline CDR1 and CDR2: MNHNY and SVGAGI (reference sequence). The CDR3 contains 13 residues. Written as DNA, the CDR3 is TGTGCCAGCAGTTACTCGGGGGGGTTAGTAACTTTCTTT. Its protein is CASSYSGGLVTFF.

This chain links TRBV27 with TRBJ2-3, with TRBD2 as a possible D gene (6 bases). Germline CDR1 is MNHEY and CDR2 is SMNVEV (reference sequence). The CDR3 consists of 16 residues. The V and J ends lost 4 bases and 2 bases respectively, with 16 bases between them. CDR3 sequence: CASSSLKRVDTDTQYF. CDR3 sequence (DNA): TGTGCCAGCAGTTCCCTCAAGCGGGTGGACACAGATACGCAGTATTTT.

The chain has TRBV6-5 and TRBJ2-3; D is unresolved. The CDR3 has 13 residues. Trimming pared 6 bases from V and 3 bases from J, leaving 10 bases between. The germline gives CDR1 MNHEY, CDR2 SVGAGI. CDR3 region: CASSPSLTDTQYF. CDR3 DNA sequence: TGTGCCAGCAGCCCCTCACTTACAGATACGCAGTATTTT.

The chain links TRBV29-1 to TRBJ1-4; D not certain. The CDR3 has 11 amino acids. Germline CDR1 SQVTM, CDR2 ANQGSEA. Between the trimmed V and J ends, which lost 7 bases and 8 bases, there was a span of 11 bases. CDR3 region: CSARTGEKLFF. CDR3 DNA: TGCAGCGCACGAACGGGGGAAAAACTGTTTTTT.

The chain's CDR3 is CASSIDPVDRYTGELFF. The CDR3 nucleotides read TGTGCCAGTAGTATAGATCCAGTAGACAGATACACCGGGGAGCTGTTTTTT. This chain uses TRBV19 with TRBJ2-2; D possibly corresponds to TRBD1 (5 bases). Germline assignment: CDR1 LNHDA and CDR2 SQIVND (reference sequence). There are 17 residues in the CDR3. The V end lost 0 bases, the J end lost 3 bases, and 14 bases lay between the germline ends.

This clone turned up a few times. The rearrangement links TRBV5-4 to TRBJ1-1, with 8 bases matching TRBD1. V shed 4 bases and J 5 bases; nucleotides not matched to a gene: 13. The CDR3 runs to 16 residues. The V gene's germline CDR1 is SGHNT and CDR2 YYREEE (reference sequence). CDR3 nucleotides: TGTGCCAGCAGCCAAGATTGGCAGGGGGCGAGAACTGAAGCTTTCTTT. Translating gives CASSQDWQGARTEAFF.

V and J are TRBV29-1 and TRBJ1-1, with no clear D. In germline, CDR1 is SQVTM, CDR2 ANQGSEA. V gave up 4 bases and J gave up 3 bases, with 18 bases separating them. The CDR3 sequence is 15 residues long. The CDR3 nucleotides are TGCAGCGTTGGGGGTCTCGGGTCCGGGGACACTGAAGCTTTCTTT. Protein sequence: CSVGGLGSGDTEAFF.

A note on this clone: Other DNA variants within this sample encode the same CDR3. The CDR3 region has the DNA TGTGCCAGCAGCTTGGGCGGGGGACGCAACACTGAAGCTTTCTTT. Its translation is CASSLGGGRNTEAFF. V and J are TRBV5-6 and TRBJ1-1, with D possibly being TRBD1 (5 bases). Trimming cost V 0 bases and J 2 bases, with 11 bases left between them. This CDR3 region has 15 residues. Germline CDR1 and CDR2: SGHDT and YYEEEE. The whole variable domain, filled in from reference TRBV5-6 and TRBJ1-1, reads DAGVTQSPTHLIKTRGQQVTLRCSPKSGHDTVSWYQQALGQGPQFIFQYYEEEERQRGNFPDRFSGHQFPNYSSELNVNALLLGDSALYLCASSLGGGRNTEAFFGQGTRLTVV.

J is TRBJ2-1 and V is TRBV30, with 13 bases fitting TRBD2. Germline loops: CDR1 GTSNPN, CDR2 SVGIG (reference sequence). The junction had 3 bases not matched to a gene; V was cut back by 0 bases and J by 10 bases. CDR3 size: 14 residues. The CDR3 protein is CAWSVRLAGGEQFF. Written as DNA, the CDR3 is TGTGCCTGGAGTGTAAGACTAGCGGGAGGCGAGCAGTTCTTC. Filled out from reference TRBV30 and TRBJ2-1, the complete variable domain reads SQTIHQWPATLVQPVGSPLSLECTVEGTSNPNLYWYRQAAGRGLQLLFYSVGIGQISSEVPQNLSASRPQDRQFILSSKKLLLSDSGFYLCAWSVRLAGGEQFFGPGTRLTVL.

The rearrangement uses TRBV2 and TRBJ2-7, with TRBD1 matching over 8 bases. V was pared by 6 bases and J by 5 bases, with 12 bases of the junction left unmatched. The V gene's germline CDR1 is SNHLY and CDR2 FYNNEI. This CDR3 spans 15 amino acids. In nucleotides, the CDR3 is TGTGCCAGCAGAGGGCCCGGGACAGGTTTCCACGAGCAGTACTTC. Its translation: CASRGPGTGFHEQYF.

The CDR3 bases are TGCGCCAGCAGCTTGCTGGGACAGGTGAACACTGAAGCTTTCTTT. Its translation: CASSLLGQVNTEAFF. The genes are TRBV5-1 and TRBJ1-1; the match to TRBD1 covers 8 bases. The CDR3 is made up of 15 amino acids. Unmatched junction bases numbered 2, after V lost 1 base and J lost 0 bases. From germline, CDR1 is SGHRS and CDR2 YFSETQ.

This clone was found a few times. The chain joins TRBV19 to TRBJ1-5; TRBD1 matches 10 bases. Per the germline V gene, CDR1 is LNHDA and CDR2 is SQIVND (reference sequence). Germline trimming cut 8 bases from V and 2 bases from J; bases unmatched to any gene: 0. The CDR3 is 13 amino acids. CDR3 DNA: TGTGCCAGTGGACAGGGGGGCAATCAGCCCCAGCATTTT. Protein product: CASGQGGNQPQHF.

The J gene is TRBJ1-1, the V gene TRBV30, with 7 bases aligning to TRBD1. Germline V lookup: CDR1 GTSNPN, CDR2 SVGIG (reference sequence). Losses at the gene ends were 5 bases for V and 1 base for J; bases not matched to a gene: 4. The CDR3 spans 13 residues. The CDR3 DNA reads as TGTGCCTGGGAAAGGGGGCCGAACACTGAAGCTTTCTTT. Encoded protein: CAWERGPNTEAFF.